The 12 T cell receptor beta chains listed next were all sequenced from one sample in a study of long-term antiretroviral therapy in people with HIV. Investigators performed immunoSEQ version v3.0 at survey level. Data came from immunoSEQ multiplex PCR; TCRdb stores just in-frame clones and leaves some out. This table has fewer than 20,000 clones, around 80% appearing once. The sequences come from unsorted PBMCs, collected 0.1 years after starting antiretroviral therapy. The receptors come from a man aged 18-30 years with HIV.

The V and J genes are TRBV7-9 and TRBJ2-1; no firm D call. The length of the CDR3 is 10 residues. Germline assignment: CDR1 SEHNR and CDR2 FQNEAQ (reference sequence). Trimming left V 2 bases short and J 12 bases short, with 5 bases between. CDR3 region: CASSLTWQFF. The DNA for the CDR3 is TGTGCCAGCAGCTTAACATGGCAGTTCTTC. The variable domain in full, completed from reference TRBV7-9 and TRBJ2-1, reads DTGVSQNPRHKITKRGQNVTFRCDPISEHNRLYWYRQTLGQGPEFLTYFQNEAQLEKSRLLSDRFSAERPKGSFSTLEIQRTEQGDSAMYLCASSLTWQFFGPGTRLTVL.

The gene calls are TRBV27 and TRBJ2-7, with a tentative D call TRBD1 (5 bases). Germline CDR1 reads MNHEY; CDR2 reads SMNVEV (reference sequence). Trimming stripped 0 bases from V and 3 bases from J, with 12 bases between. The length of the CDR3 is 15 residues. The DNA of the CDR3 is TGTGCCAGCAGTTTATCCGACAGCCGGAACTACGAGCAGTACTTC. Translating it yields CASSLSDSRNYEQYF.

The rearrangement links TRBV7-9 to TRBJ2-5, with no clear D. This CDR3 is 13 amino acids long. CDR1 and CDR2 from the germline V gene are SEHNR and FQNEAQ (reference sequence). V was cut by 7 bases and J by 1 base, with 10 bases left in between. CDR3 amino acids: CASTREFQETQYF. Written as DNA, the CDR3 is TGTGCCAGCACTCGTGAGTTCCAAGAGACCCAGTACTTC.

The V call is TRBV21-1, the J call TRBJ1-5. TRBV21-1 is assigned pseudogene status. The CDR3 extends over 11 amino acids. The CDR3 DNA is TGTGCCAGTGGAGGTGGACGACCCCAGCATTTT. This sequence encodes CASGGGRPQHF.

The chain has TRBV27 and TRBJ2-5; tentatively, D is TRBD1 or TRBD2 (5 bases each). The V gene lost 4 bases and the J gene lost 4 bases, with 13 bases spanning the gap. This CDR3 has 14 residues. Germline-derived CDR1 and CDR2 are MNHEY and SMNVEV (reference sequence). CDR3 DNA: TGTGCCAGCAGTTCGGGGACCCTCGGAGAGACCCAGTACTTC. Residues: CASSSGTLGETQYF.

The chain is built from TRBV13 and TRBJ2-1; possibly TRBD2 for D (5 bases). This CDR3 spans 14 amino acids. Trimming removed 2 bases at V and 3 bases at J, with 8 bases between. CDR1 and CDR2 from the germline V gene are PRHDT and FYEKMQ (reference sequence). The CDR3 nucleotides read TGTGCCAGCAGCTTAAGCGGATACTACAATGAGCAGTTCTTC. Its protein is CASSLSGYYNEQFF.

CDR3 protein: CASSLAGPVYEQYF. The CDR3 nucleotides are TGCGCCAGCAGCTTGGCCGGACCCGTCTACGAGCAGTACTTC. The chain employs TRBV5-1 and TRBJ2-5; no firm D call. The DNA end favors TRBJ2-7, so the J call may be wrong. This CDR3 is 14 amino acids long. CDR1 is SGHRS, CDR2 YFSETQ, per germline.

The rearrangement links TRBV5-8 to TRBJ2-1; TRBD1 aligns across 8 bases. This CDR3 comprises 15 residues. Trimming removed 0 bases from V and 7 bases from J; junction bases left unmatched: 6. CDR1 and CDR2 (germline): SGHTS, YDEGEE. The CDR3 reads CASSLVQGAVNEQFF. In DNA form, the CDR3 reads TGTGCCAGCAGCTTGGTTCAGGGGGCTGTTAATGAGCAGTTCTTC.

This chain connects TRBV6-1 to TRBJ1-1; TRBD1 aligns across 7 bases. With V trimmed by 6 bases and J by 1 base, 2 bases remained unmatched. Germline V gives CDR1 MNHNS, CDR2 SASEGT. The CDR3 consists of 13 residues. The CDR3 DNA is TGTGCCAGCAGATGGGACAGGAACACTGAAGCTTTCTTT. The encoded protein is CASRWDRNTEAFF.

The rearrangement uses TRBV11-2 and TRBJ2-5; D may be TRBD1 or TRBD2 (5 bases each). This CDR3 comprises 12 residues. V dropped 2 bases and J dropped 5 bases, with 6 bases sitting between them. The V gene's germline CDR1 is SGHAT and CDR2 FQNNGV. CDR3 region: CASSLWGETQYF. The CDR3 DNA follows: TGTGCCAGCAGCTTATGGGGGGAGACCCAGTACTTC.

J is TRBJ2-1 and V is TRBV7-9; maybe TRBD2 (5 bases). Germline-derived CDR1 and CDR2 are SEHNR and FQNEAQ (reference sequence). Trimming took 5 bases from V and 0 from J, leaving 11 bases between them. The CDR3 is 15 amino acids. The CDR3 nucleotides are TGTGCCAGCAGCCCCCCTGGGAGCTCCTACAATGAGCAGTTCTTC. Protein product: CASSPPGSSYNEQFF.

The chain carries TRBV6-5 and TRBJ2-7; 9 bases are shared with TRBD2. CDR1 is MNHEY, CDR2 SVGAGI, per germline. The CDR3 loop spans 11 amino acids. In DNA, the CDR3 is TGTGTGACTAGCGGCCCCTACGAGCAGTACTTC. Translating it yields CVTSGPYEQYF.